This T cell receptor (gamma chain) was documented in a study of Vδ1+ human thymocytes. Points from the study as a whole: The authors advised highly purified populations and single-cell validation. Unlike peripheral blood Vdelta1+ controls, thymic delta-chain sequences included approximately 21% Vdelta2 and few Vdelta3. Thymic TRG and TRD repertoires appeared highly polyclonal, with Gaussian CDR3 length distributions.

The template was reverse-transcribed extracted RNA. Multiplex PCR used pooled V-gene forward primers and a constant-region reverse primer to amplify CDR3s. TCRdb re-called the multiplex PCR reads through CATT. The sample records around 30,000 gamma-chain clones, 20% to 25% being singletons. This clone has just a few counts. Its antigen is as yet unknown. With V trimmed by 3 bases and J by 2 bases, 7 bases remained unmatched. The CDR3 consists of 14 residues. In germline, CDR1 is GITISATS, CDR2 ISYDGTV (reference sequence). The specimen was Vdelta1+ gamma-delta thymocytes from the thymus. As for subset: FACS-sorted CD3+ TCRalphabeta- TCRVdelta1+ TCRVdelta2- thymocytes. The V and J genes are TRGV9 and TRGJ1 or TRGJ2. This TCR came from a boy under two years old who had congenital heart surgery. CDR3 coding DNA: TGTGCCTTGTGGGAGCCCCGCTATTATTATAAGAAACTCTTT. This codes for CALWEPRYYYKKLF.